This T cell receptor beta chain derives from a study of blood T cells in healthy people across ages. The CDR3 has 17 residues. Worth noting for this clonotype: The antigen remains unidentified.

Sample-barcoded 5' priming and a J-beta primer mix drove a second PCR of about 6 to 12 cycles. A 12-random-nucleotide template-switch adaptor tagged each cDNA molecule. Each CDR3 protein is one row after TCRdb ran MiXCR on the 5' RACE reads. The repertoire holds roughly 800,000 distinct CDR3 sequences, more than 25% seen once, with 2.5% to 3.5% in the top ten. Study-level points and caveats: Naive T cell percentage showed a strong correlation with TCR beta diversity.

Separately, the same data were catalogued under a study of T cells of mothers and their children.

This TCR came from a boy between 10 and 17 years old in good health. The chain combines TRBV21-1 with TRBJ1-1; the D segment call TRBD1 is taken from the table without a DNA check. TRBV21-1 is a pseudogene segment. The sample consisted of blood. CDR3 sequence: CASSKKHGTGVRTEAFF. CDR3 nucleotides: TGTGCCAGCAGCAAAAAACACGGGACAGGGGTGAGGACTGAAGCTTTCTTT.